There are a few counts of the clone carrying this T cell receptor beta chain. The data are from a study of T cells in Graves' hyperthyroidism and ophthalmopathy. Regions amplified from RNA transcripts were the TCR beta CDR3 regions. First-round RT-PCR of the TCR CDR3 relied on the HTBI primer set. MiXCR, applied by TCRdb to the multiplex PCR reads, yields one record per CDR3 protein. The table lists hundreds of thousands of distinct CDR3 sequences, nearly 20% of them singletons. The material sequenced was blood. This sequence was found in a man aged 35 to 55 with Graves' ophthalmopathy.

DNA for the CDR3: TGTGCCACCACTAGCAACACCGGGGAGCTGTTTTTT. This codes for CATTSNTGELFF. V usage is TRBV10-3 and J usage is TRBJ2-2; D might be TRBD2 (6 bases). The CDR3 covers 12 residues. Looked up from germline, CDR1 is ENHRY and CDR2 is SYGVKD. Trimming left V 10 bases short and J 2 bases short, with 8 bases between.